This TCR beta chain comes out of a study of chemoradiotherapy in HPV16-positive cancers. Study-level background: Candidate HPV-specific T-cell clones and common TCR motifs came from functional assays in two HPV16-positive patients. Study-wide results and caveats: Better recurrence-free survival went with HPV-responsive T-cell expansion in HPV16-positive patients. Only two HPV16-positive patients supplied the functional HPV-specificity definition.

Repertoires were sampled repeatedly during chemoradiotherapy. V shed 4 bases, J shed 5 bases, and the junction held 10 bases outside the gene matches. Germline values: CDR1 MGHRA, CDR2 YSYEKL. This CDR3 is 15 amino acids long. The data were produced by immunoSEQ multiplex PCR, yet TCRdb's version contains in-frame clones alone and is incomplete. The top ten hold over 3.5% of the sample, which has about 1,500 clones, nearly 90% seen once. As concerns this clone: No antigen is known for it.

This receptor was identified in a human donor with HPV-associated anogenital cancer. The V call is TRBV4-1, the J call TRBJ2-5; 7 positions agree with TRBD2. Sequencing was performed on tumor tissue, taken from a patient who underwent chemoradiotherapy. The CDR3 region has the DNA TGCGCCAGCAGCCCCCGGGGGGAGGGCCGGGAGACCCAGTACTTC. Translation: CASSPRGEGRETQYF.